This passage covers 3 T cell receptor beta chains from one sample sequenced in a study of cytomegalovirus exposure and HLA in healthy donors. Primers: 60 Vbeta forward and 13 Jbeta reverse. Here immunoSEQ multiplex PCR was the method, and the copy in TCRdb shows in-frame clones only, minus some. The repertoire holds 110,000 to 150,000 clones, with 60% to 80% as singletons. Sequenced sample: PBMCs. These receptors all stem from a woman under 40 in good health and CMV-seronegative.

The gene calls are TRBV6-5 and TRBJ1-5, with TRBD1 matching over 8 bases. CDR1 MNHEY and CDR2 SVGAGI come from the germline V gene. The CDR3 is made up of 14 amino acids. The trim removed 2 bases at V and 9 bases at J, leaving 6 bases unmatched. For the CDR3, the DNA is TGTGCCAGCAGTTACGGACAGGGAAAATGGCCCCAGCATTTT. It codes for CASSYGQGKWPQHF.

This clone was counted a few times. The sample carries other DNA sequences with the same CDR3. This sequence joins TRBV5-1 and TRBJ2-3; D not certain. Germline values: CDR1 SGHRS, CDR2 YFSETQ. Trimming took off 0 bases at V and 3 bases at J, with 8 bases between the two ends. This CDR3 spans 14 amino acids. CDR3 in amino acids: CASSLGDSTDTQYF. The CDR3 DNA reads as TGCGCCAGCAGCTTGGGCGACTCTACAGATACGCAGTATTTT.

The V and J genes are TRBV9 and TRBJ1-6; 10 nucleotides align to TRBD1. The CDR3 sequence is 16 residues long. CDR1 SGDLS and CDR2 YYNGEE come from the germline V gene. With 4 bases clipped from V and 9 bases from J, the junction kept 10 bases outside the gene matches. The CDR3 DNA reads as TGTGCCAGCAGCTATGAAGGGACAGGGGCCGGTTCACCCCTCCACTTT. This translates into CASSYEGTGAGSPLHF.